The source of this TCR beta chain is a study of identical twins. TCRdb re-derived calls from the 5' RACE reads in MiXCR, one entry per CDR3 protein. The sample comprises 150,000 or so distinct CDR3 sequences, approximately 4% of which are singletons, and approximately 7.7% rests with the top ten. This clonotype has ten or more counts. The germline V gene has CDR1 SGHRS and CDR2 YFSETQ. V dropped 4 bases and J dropped 7; count of bases not matched to a gene: 12. The CDR3 extends over 16 amino acids. The sequenced sample consisted of memory T cells sorted from blood. The sequence came from a man in his late teens or twenties in good health. This sequence joins TRBV5-1 and TRBJ2-1, with 9 bases that match TRBD2. In DNA, the CDR3 is TGCGCCAGCAGCCGTATAGCGGGAGTAGGGATGAATGAGCAGTTCTTC. Translation gives CASSRIAGVGMNEQFF.